This passage covers 23 T cell receptor beta chains from one sample sequenced in a study of shared clonotypes between healthy human individuals. Assay: immunoSEQ multiplex PCR; the TCRdb copy retains only in-frame clones and omits some. The sample consists of roughly 890,000 clones, around 93% of them appearing once. The naive CD8 subset, CD45RO-negative cells positively selected for CCR7, excluded terminally differentiated effector memory CD45RA+ cells. The specimen was naive CD8+ T cells sorted from blood. All receptors come from a man aged 25 to 45 in good health.

J is TRBJ1-1 and V is TRBV7-9; D possibly corresponds to TRBD1 (5 bases). The CDR3 is 14 residues long. Deletions cut 3 bases from V and 10 bases from J, with 18 bases between. CDR1 and CDR2 (germline): SEHNR, FQNEAQ (reference sequence). The CDR3 DNA reads as TGTGCCAGCAGCTTTCTCTCCAGGGATCAGGGAGCTTTCTTT. Its translation: CASSFLSRDQGAFF.

Here the CDR3 DNA reads TGTGCCAGCAGGCTAGAGGGCATTATGCACGAGCAGTACTTC. Encoded protein: CASRLEGIMHEQYF. The chain recombines TRBV7-2 with TRBJ2-7, with a weak D call TRBD2 (5 bases). CDR1 is SGHTA and CDR2 is FQGNSA in the germline V gene. V was cut by 6 bases and J by 5 bases, with 17 bases left in between. The CDR3 sequence is 14 residues long.

This clone has a single count. V gene TRBV28 combines with J gene TRBJ1-5; D not certain. Trimming cost V 2 bases and J 3 bases, with 11 bases left between them. There are 15 residues in the CDR3. Germline V CDR1 and CDR2: MDHEN, SYDVKM. In nucleotides, the CDR3 is TGTGCCAGCAGTTTAGGCCCTACCCACAATCAGCCCCAGCATTTT. This translates into CASSLGPTHNQPQHF.

V is TRBV7-6 and J is TRBJ2-1; D is uncertain. The CDR3 loop spans 15 amino acids. Germline V gene sequence: CDR1 SGHVS, CDR2 FNYEAQ. V lost 3 bases to trimming and J lost 4 bases, with 13 bases between them. The CDR3 DNA is TGTGCCAGCAGCTTCGCGATAGACACTTACAATGAGCAGTTCTTC. Its translation is CASSFAIDTYNEQFF.

The genes are TRBV11-2 and TRBJ2-1; the D call may be TRBD1 or TRBD2 (6 bases each). Germline-derived CDR1 and CDR2 are SGHAT and FQNNGV. The V and J ends lost 3 bases and 9 bases respectively, with 18 bases between them. The CDR3 contains 15 residues. The CDR3 DNA is TGTGCCAGCAGCTTTAACCCGGGGGCGGAGGGTGAGCAGTTCTTC. Translation gives CASSFNPGAEGEQFF.

The V gene is TRBV7-2, the J gene TRBJ1-1, with D maybe TRBD1 (6 bases). The germline V gene encodes CDR1 SGHTA and CDR2 FQGNSA. The V gene lost 10 bases and the J gene lost 1 base, with 22 bases spanning the gap. The CDR3 has 16 amino acids. CDR3 nucleotide sequence: TGTGCCATTCCACCCGGGGGGGCGGGAACGAACACTGAAGCTTTCTTT. It specifies CAIPPGGAGTNTEAFF.

The chain employs TRBV7-2 and TRBJ1-1, with D tentatively TRBD1 (6 bases). Trimming stripped 0 bases from V and 2 bases from J, with 22 bases between. The CDR3 contains 19 residues. Germline lookup yields CDR1 SGHTA and CDR2 FQGNSA. CDR3 in DNA: TGTGCCAGCAGCTTAGCATTTTTTACCACCGGGACACCTAACACTGAAGCTTTCTTT. It codes for CASSLAFFTTGTPNTEAFF.

This chain joins TRBV6-1 and TRBJ1-1; D remains unclear. Germline V gene lookup returns CDR1 MNHNS and CDR2 SASEGT. Trimming took 1 base from V and 1 from J, leaving 13 bases between them. The CDR3 loop spans 16 amino acids. The CDR3 sequence is CASSEDPMVGNTEAFF. The CDR3 nucleotides read TGTGCCAGCAGTGAAGACCCTATGGTGGGGAACACTGAAGCTTTCTTT.

There are a few counts of this clone. CDR3 sequence: CASSPNVGGAYEQYF. The DNA for the CDR3 is TGTGCCAGCAGCCCCAACGTGGGGGGGGCTTACGAGCAGTACTTC. The chain couples TRBV7-9 to TRBJ2-7; tentative D call: TRBD2 (7 bases). V lost 5 bases and J 4 bases, leaving 18 bases between the germline ends. The CDR3 loop spans 15 amino acids. Germline CDR1 is SEHNR and CDR2 is FQNEAQ (reference sequence).

The rearrangement links TRBV7-9 to TRBJ2-7, with 9 bases identical to TRBD1. Germline-derived CDR1 and CDR2 are SEHNR and FQNEAQ (reference sequence). The ends lost 5 bases at V and 2 bases at J; junction bases unmatched: 16. The CDR3 loop spans 18 amino acids. The DNA of the CDR3 is TGTGCCAGCAGCCCGGGGACAGGGTTGAATATTATAACCTACGAGCAGTACTTC. Translation: CASSPGTGLNIITYEQYF.

For the CDR3, the DNA is TGCGCCAGCAGCCCGGGAGTTGAGCAGTTCTTC. Its translation is CASSPGVEQFF. The rearrangement links TRBV4-1 to TRBJ2-1; tentative D call: TRBD2 (6 bases). CDR1 and CDR2 from the germline V gene are MGHRA and YSYEKL. V was cut by 4 bases and J by 9 bases, with 7 bases left in between. The CDR3 extends over 11 amino acids.

About this clone itself: Other nucleotide sequences in the sample specify the same CDR3. The V call is TRBV13, the J call TRBJ2-7; D unresolved. The germline gives CDR1 PRHDT, CDR2 FYEKMQ (reference sequence). The CDR3 is made up of 13 amino acids. Trimming shortened V by 0 bases and J by 2 bases, and 5 bases separated the two germline ends. The CDR3 bases are TGTGCCAGCAGCTTAGGCCGGACCTACGAGCAGTACTTC. This gives the protein CASSLGRTYEQYF.

The genes are TRBV4-3 and TRBJ2-7, with 7 bases fitting TRBD2. The ends lost 5 bases at V and 3 bases at J; junction bases unmatched: 16. In germline, CDR1 is LGHNA, CDR2 YSLEER. The CDR3 is made up of 17 amino acids. CDR3 sequence reads: CASSSFVAGEFNYEQYF. The CDR3 bases are TGCGCCAGCAGCTCCTTCGTGGCGGGAGAGTTTAACTACGAGCAGTACTTC.

The CDR3 spells CATYASGTGHNEQFF. The CDR3 nucleotides read TGTGCCACCTATGCCTCCGGGACAGGGCACAATGAGCAGTTCTTC. The V gene is TRBV15, the J gene TRBJ2-1, with 9 positions matching TRBD1. CDR1 and CDR2 from the germline V gene are LNHNV and YYDKDF (reference sequence). V was pared by 8 bases and J by 5 bases, with 10 bases of the junction left unmatched. The CDR3 sequence is 15 residues long. Based on the CDR3 plus reference TRBV15 and TRBJ2-1, the full variable domain is DAMVIQNPRYQVTQFGKPVTLSCSQTLNHNVMYWYQQKSSQAPKLLFHYYDKDFNNEADTPDNFQSRRPNTSFCFLDIRSPGLGDTAMYLCATYASGTGHNEQFFGPGTRLTVL.

The chain has TRBV7-6 and TRBJ2-1, with TRBD2 matching over 7 bases. The CDR3 covers 17 residues. The germline CDR1 and CDR2 sequences are SGHVS and FNYEAQ. Trimming removed 5 bases from V and 10 bases from J; junction bases left unmatched: 20. CDR3 nucleotides: TGTGCCAGCAGCCCCAGGGAGGGGCGGGCCCTTATACCGGAGCAGTTCTTC. This sequence encodes CASSPREGRALIPEQFF.

J is TRBJ2-1 and V is TRBV2; TRBD2 aligns across 12 bases. Trimming took 4 bases from V and 1 from J; bases not matched to a gene: 8. The CDR3 extends over 18 amino acids. Germline loops: CDR1 SNHLY, CDR2 FYNNEI. The CDR3 loop reads CASSALFGTSGSYNEQFF. DNA for the CDR3: TGTGCCAGCAGTGCCTTATTTGGGACTAGCGGGTCCTACAATGAGCAGTTCTTC.

This chain connects TRBV7-2 to TRBJ2-3; TRBD2 matches 13 bases. CDR1 is SGHTA, CDR2 FQGNSA, per germline. Losses at the gene ends were 4 bases for V and 3 bases for J; bases not matched to a gene: 4. The CDR3 is 16 amino acids. This CDR3 is CASSYPGLAGTDTQYF. Written as DNA, the CDR3 is TGTGCCAGCAGCTACCCGGGACTAGCGGGAACAGATACGCAGTATTTT.

This clone was picked up one time. The chain employs TRBV28 and TRBJ1-2, with D maybe TRBD1 (6 bases). CDR3 length: 16 amino acids. Per the germline V gene, CDR1 is MDHEN and CDR2 is SYDVKM. Trimming stripped 8 bases from V and 1 base from J, with 20 bases between. CDR3 coding DNA: TGTGCCAGCTGCCGGGACACCCTCAGCCTTAACTATGGCTACACCTTC. Residues: CASCRDTLSLNYGYTF.

The rearrangement uses TRBV29-1 and TRBJ2-2, with 9 bases identical to TRBD1. CDR3 length: 15 residues. Germline V gene sequence: CDR1 SQVTM, CDR2 ANQGSEA. V shed 5 bases and J 5 bases; nucleotides not matched to a gene: 9. This CDR3 reads CSVHEQGAGTGELFF. As DNA, the CDR3 is TGCAGCGTTCACGAACAGGGGGCGGGTACCGGGGAGCTGTTTTTT.

This chain uses TRBV7-9 with TRBJ2-1; 8 bases align to TRBD2. Germline V lookup: CDR1 SEHNR, CDR2 FQNEAQ (reference sequence). After removal of 5 bases from V and 0 bases from J, the junction contained 9 bases not matched to a gene. The CDR3 loop spans 17 amino acids. CDR3 in amino acids: CASSPSSGTSSYNEQFF. CDR3 DNA sequence: TGTGCCAGCAGCCCCTCTTCCGGGACTAGCTCCTACAATGAGCAGTTCTTC.

The rearrangement joins TRBV4-1 to TRBJ2-7; the D is unclear. The germline V gene has CDR1 MGHRA and CDR2 YSYEKL. Trimming took 0 bases from V and 10 from J, leaving 16 bases between them. The CDR3 sequence is 14 residues long. CDR3 residues: CASSQEIAIHRQYF. In nucleotides, the CDR3 is TGCGCCAGCAGCCAAGAGATTGCGATTCATAGACAGTACTTC.

V is TRBV10-1 and J is TRBJ1-5; 9 positions agree with TRBD1. The CDR3 has 18 amino acids. CDR1 WNHNN and CDR2 SYGVQD come from the germline V gene (reference sequence). The junction had 12 bases not matched to a gene; V was cut back by 6 bases and J by 0 bases. The CDR3 sequence: CASSVRDRETLSNQPQHF. CDR3 DNA sequence: TGCGCCAGCAGCGTCCGGGACAGGGAAACACTTAGCAATCAGCCCCAGCATTTT.

CDR3 nucleotides: TGCGCCAGCAGCTTGGGGACAAACGCGAACACCGGGGAGCTGTTTTTT. Translating it yields CASSLGTNANTGELFF. The genes are TRBV5-1 and TRBJ2-2; D perhaps matches TRBD1 (5 bases). The CDR3 extends over 16 amino acids. V was trimmed by 0 bases and J by 0 bases, leaving 9 bases between them. CDR1 and CDR2 (germline): SGHRS, YFSETQ.